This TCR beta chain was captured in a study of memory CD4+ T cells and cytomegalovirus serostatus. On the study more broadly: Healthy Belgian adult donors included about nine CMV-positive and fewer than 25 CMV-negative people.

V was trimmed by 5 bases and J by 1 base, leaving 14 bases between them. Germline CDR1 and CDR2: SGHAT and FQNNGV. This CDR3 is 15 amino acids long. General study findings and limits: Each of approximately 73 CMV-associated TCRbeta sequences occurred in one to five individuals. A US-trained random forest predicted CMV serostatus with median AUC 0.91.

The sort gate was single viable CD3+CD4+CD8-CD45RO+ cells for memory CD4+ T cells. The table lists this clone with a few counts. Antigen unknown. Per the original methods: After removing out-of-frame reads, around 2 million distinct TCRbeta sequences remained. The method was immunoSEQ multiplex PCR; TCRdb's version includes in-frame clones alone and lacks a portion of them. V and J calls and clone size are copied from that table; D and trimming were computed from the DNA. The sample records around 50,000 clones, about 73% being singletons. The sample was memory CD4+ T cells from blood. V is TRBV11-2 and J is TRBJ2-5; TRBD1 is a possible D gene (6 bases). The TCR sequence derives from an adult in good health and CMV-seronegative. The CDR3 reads CASSPQGLGQETQYF. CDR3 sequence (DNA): TGTGCCAGCAGCCCTCAGGGGCTGGGCCAAGAGACCCAGTACTTC.